These T cell receptor beta chains were read from a single sample in a study of response to subunit inactivated influenza vaccine. TCRdb processed the RT-PCR reads anew with MiXCR; each CDR3 protein has one entry. The sample yields approximately 250,000 distinct CDR3 sequences, more than 9% seen once. The sequencing used non-naive T cells sorted from PBMCs, collected less than 15 days before vaccination. The receptor source for this set is a man aged 50 to 59 who received an inactivated influenza vaccine. CDR3s leave out the opening cysteine and the closing phenylalanine or tryptophan. The order of the fields is V gene, J gene, D gene, CDR3 protein. D genes are given only for firm matches.

V: TRBV12-3/TRBV12-4
J: TRBJ2-1
D: NA
CDR3: ASSLLSGVAGYNEQF

V: TRBV14
J: TRBJ2-7
D: TRBD2
CDR3: ASSPSPGLGSYEQY

V: TRBV7-9
J: TRBJ2-7
D: NA
CDR3: ASSPWGSPYEQY

V: TRBV2
J: TRBJ1-6
D: NA
CDR3: ASTTTGASPLH

V: TRBV7-9
J: TRBJ2-1
D: NA
CDR3: ASSRDTGYNEQF

V: TRBV11-2
J: TRBJ2-5
D: TRBD2
CDR3: ASSRVGAGGGYQETQY

V: TRBV6-5
J: TRBJ2-2
D: NA
CDR3: ASSYGIGRGTGTGELF

V: TRBV28
J: TRBJ2-3
D: NA
CDR3: AATRTSLTDTQY

V: TRBV25-1
J: TRBJ1-2
D: NA
CDR3: ASSESGTYGYT

V: TRBV2
J: TRBJ1-1
D: NA
CDR3: ASRQGFTEAF

V: TRBV5-1
J: TRBJ1-2
D: NA
CDR3: ASSLDQGLGSDGYT

V: TRBV24-1
J: TRBJ2-1
D: NA
CDR3: ATSERTEGEQF

V: TRBV4-1
J: TRBJ2-7
D: TRBD1
CDR3: ASSLGQGALYEQY

V: TRBV5-1
J: TRBJ2-7
D: TRBD1
CDR3: ASSLVQGAYEQY

V: TRBV5-1
J: TRBJ2-7
D: NA
CDR3: ASSMDSYEQY

V: TRBV20-1
J: TRBJ1-2
D: NA
CDR3: SARGRLDGYT

V: TRBV20-1
J: TRBJ2-7
D: NA
CDR3: SARDQVRPYEQY

V: TRBV20-1
J: TRBJ2-1
D: NA
CDR3: SARDLGENSYNEQF

V: TRBV7-2
J: TRBJ2-7
D: TRBD1
CDR3: ASSLGGTASYEQY

V: TRBV11-1
J: TRBJ1-3
D: NA
CDR3: ASSPVLGREKYSGNTIY

V: TRBV12-3/TRBV12-4
J: TRBJ2-2
D: TRBD2
CDR3: ASSTGGALPRELF

V: TRBV20-1
J: TRBJ2-3
D: NA
CDR3: SARGQGLPTQY

V: TRBV20-1
J: TRBJ2-7
D: NA
CDR3: SARRSPSLGEQY

V: TRBV6-2/TRBV6-3
J: TRBJ2-5
D: NA
CDR3: ASSYGKGGEETQY

V: TRBV10-3
J: TRBJ2-1
D: TRBD2
CDR3: AISERASGGFEQF

V: TRBV5-1
J: TRBJ2-1
D: NA
CDR3: ASSLLAGSKYNEQF

V: TRBV5-4
J: TRBJ2-7
D: TRBD2
CDR3: ASSFPAGGNEQY

V: TRBV4-2
J: TRBJ1-3
D: NA
CDR3: ASSQSRGSLNTIY

V: TRBV2
J: TRBJ2-1
D: NA
CDR3: ASSVSAGYDYNEQF

V: TRBV5-5
J: TRBJ1-6
D: NA
CDR3: ASSLEEIYNSPLH

V: TRBV4-2
J: TRBJ2-3
D: TRBD2
CDR3: ASSQVSGGITDTQY

V: TRBV6-2/TRBV6-3
J: TRBJ2-1
D: NA
CDR3: ASSAPSYSVGVNEQF

V: TRBV15
J: TRBJ2-7
D: NA
CDR3: ATSKTNYEQY

V: TRBV12-3/TRBV12-4
J: TRBJ2-3
D: NA
CDR3: ASSLGLVNTDTQY

V: TRBV12-3/TRBV12-4
J: TRBJ2-5
D: TRBD1
CDR3: ASSRQGLQETQY

V: TRBV4-3
J: TRBJ2-4
D: NA
CDR3: ASSQDLTGSDIQY

V: TRBV20-1
J: TRBJ2-5
D: TRBD2
CDR3: SARTSVYQETQY

V: TRBV27
J: TRBJ2-5
D: TRBD1
CDR3: ASSPGTGAGETQY

V: TRBV28
J: TRBJ2-5
D: TRBD1
CDR3: ASRSTGQLLQETQY

V: TRBV28
J: TRBJ1-6
D: NA
CDR3: ASSYFGADSNSPLH

V: TRBV27
J: TRBJ2-1
D: TRBD2
CDR3: ASSFRPGLAKGDEQF

V: TRBV4-1
J: TRBJ1-2
D: NA
CDR3: ASSQDWEGPNYGYT

V: TRBV11-2
J: TRBJ2-2
D: NA
CDR3: ASSRRRGNGELF

V: TRBV20-1
J: TRBJ2-1
D: NA
CDR3: SAEIQKSSYNEQF

V: TRBV15
J: TRBJ1-1
D: NA
CDR3: ATSKGAEAF

V: TRBV12-3/TRBV12-4
J: TRBJ1-5
D: NA
CDR3: ASSTSNQPQH

V: TRBV25-1
J: TRBJ2-1
D: NA
CDR3: ASSEGRYNEQF

V: TRBV20-1
J: TRBJ2-5
D: NA
CDR3: SARGWGQLQETQY

V: TRBV6-1
J: TRBJ2-7
D: NA
CDR3: ASSEAGARGEQY

V: TRBV11-2
J: TRBJ2-1
D: TRBD2
CDR3: ASSLTSGRNPKDYNEQF